What follows are 29 T cell receptor beta chains derived from one specimen sequenced in a study of blood T cell repertoires in COVID-19. Some clones are missing from TCRdb's copy, which holds only in-frame ones; the method was immunoSEQ multiplex PCR. The sample has just over 300,000 clones, roughly 90% seen once; the top ten hold approximately 2%. The sequencing sample was made of peripheral blood. Receptor source: a woman younger than 45 with COVID-19, enrolled during active disease.

The chain employs TRBV6-1 and TRBJ1-4, with D perhaps TRBD1 (5 bases). The germline V gene encodes CDR1 MNHNS and CDR2 SASEGT. This CDR3 spans 13 amino acids. Between the trimmed V and J ends, which lost 3 bases and 7 bases, there was a span of 9 bases. CDR3 DNA sequence: TGTGCCAGCAGTGACGGGGGTATTGAAAAACTGTTTTTT. It is translated as CASSDGGIEKLFF.

This chain connects TRBV6-5 to TRBJ1-4; D ambiguous. CDR3 size: 14 residues. V was trimmed by 7 bases and J by 4 bases, leaving 13 bases between them. From germline, CDR1 is MNHEY and CDR2 SVGAGI. The DNA for the CDR3 is TGTGCCAGCACCCGAGACGGAGATAATGAAAAACTGTTTTTT. As protein: CASTRDGDNEKLFF.

The chain carries TRBV9 and TRBJ1-5; maybe TRBD1 (5 bases). The V end lost 0 bases, the J end lost 1 base, and 8 bases lay between the germline ends. The CDR3 runs 15 residues. CDR1 is SGDLS and CDR2 is YYNGEE in the germline V gene. The CDR3 protein is CASSVDGGSNQPQHF. CDR3 bases: TGTGCCAGCAGCGTAGATGGGGGGAGCAATCAGCCCCAGCATTTT.

This clone has only one observation. This sequence joins TRBV3-1 (or the pseudogene TRBV3-2) and TRBJ2-3; D might be TRBD2 (6 bases). The V end was cut by 0 bases, the J end by 3 bases, with 10 bases between. The CDR3 runs to 15 residues. Germline loops: CDR1 LGHDT, CDR2 YNNKEL (reference sequence). The CDR3 nucleotides read TGTGCCAGCAGCCAAGAGGGGAGGAATACAGATACGCAGTATTTT. This encodes CASSQEGRNTDTQYF.

The chain couples TRBV9 to TRBJ2-2; D gene ambiguous. This CDR3 spans 12 amino acids. Germline V gene sequence: CDR1 SGDLS, CDR2 YYNGEE. With 4 bases removed from V and 5 bases from J, the gap between germline ends came to 6 bases. For the CDR3, the DNA is TGTGCCAGCAGCCGGGTGACCGGGGAGCTGTTTTTT. Translating gives CASSRVTGELFF. The full variable domain, rest sourced from reference TRBV9 and TRBJ2-2, is DSGVTQTPKHLITATGQRVTLRCSPRSGDLSVYWYQQSLDQGLQFLIQYYNGEERAKGNILERFSAQQFPDLHSELNLSSLELGDSALYFCASSRVTGELFFGEGSRLTVL.

The CDR3 spells CASSSLPGQRNTEAFF. The CDR3 DNA is TGTGCCAGCAGTTCGCTCCCGGGACAAAGGAACACTGAAGCTTTCTTT. The chain couples TRBV6-5 to TRBJ1-1; D is possibly TRBD1 (6 bases). This CDR3 is built from 16 residues. V was shortened by 4 bases and J by 1 base, with 16 bases between the two germline ends. The germline V gene has CDR1 MNHEY and CDR2 SVGAGI.

This chain uses TRBV7-2 with TRBJ2-7, with D perhaps TRBD2 (6 bases). The germline CDR1 and CDR2 sequences are SGHTA and FQGNSA. This CDR3 contains 15 residues. V was clipped by 4 bases and J by 3 bases, with 16 bases between them. DNA for the CDR3: TGTGCCAGCAGCTCCCCAAGGGACTGGATCTACGAGCAGTACGTC. Translated, it gives CASSSPRDWIYEQYV.

V is TRBV6-6 and J is TRBJ2-1, with 8 bases matching TRBD2. CDR3 length equals 15 residues. CDR1 and CDR2 from the germline V gene are MNHNY and SVGAGI (reference sequence). With V trimmed by 6 bases and J by 4 bases, 8 bases remained unmatched. CDR3 in DNA: TGTGCCAGCAGCCCAAGCGGGAGTCAATACAATGAGCAGTTCTTC. This codes for CASSPSGSQYNEQFF.

This clone showed up just once. This chain connects TRBV6-2 or TRBV6-3 to TRBJ1-5; a weak D match, TRBD1 (6 bases). V lost 2 bases to trimming and J lost 6 bases, with 14 bases between them. Germline CDR1 reads MNHEY; CDR2 reads SVGEGT. The CDR3 is 15 residues long. CDR3 sequence: CASSYTQGLSQPQHF. CDR3 bases: TGTGCCAGCAGTTACACCCAGGGGCTCAGTCAGCCCCAGCATTTT.

V usage is TRBV6-5 and J usage is TRBJ2-2; no firm D call. Germline CDR1 is MNHEY and CDR2 is SVGAGI. Trimming removed 6 bases at V and 8 bases at J, with 10 bases between. This CDR3 has 12 residues. Here the CDR3 reads CASRQTRGELFF. Here the CDR3 DNA reads TGTGCCAGCAGACAGACCCGTGGGGAGCTGTTTTTT.

The chain links TRBV24-1 to TRBJ1-3; a possible D gene is TRBD1 (6 bases). Germline V gives CDR1 KGHDR, CDR2 SFDVKD. The CDR3 is 15 residues long. V was shortened by 4 bases and J by 2 bases, with 11 bases between the two germline ends. In DNA, the CDR3 is TGTGCCACCAGTGAGCAGGGGCTCCCTGGAAACACCATATATTTT. As protein: CATSEQGLPGNTIYF.

The chain employs TRBV29-1 and TRBJ1-5; TRBD1 aligns across 7 bases. V lost 6 bases, J lost 3 bases, and 8 bases stayed unmatched. The CDR3 runs to 14 residues. CDR1 and CDR2 (germline): SQVTM, ANQGSEA. CDR3 bases: TGCAGCGTAGCTACAGGGGCTAACAATCAGCCCCAGCATTTT. It yields the protein CSVATGANNQPQHF.

The chain has TRBV20-1 and TRBJ2-4; 11 nucleotides line up with TRBD2. The germline V gene has CDR1 DFQATT and CDR2 SNEGSKA (reference sequence). The CDR3 is 18 residues long. With V trimmed by 3 bases and J by 6 bases, 16 bases remained unmatched. CDR3 nucleotide sequence: TGCAGTGCTAGTACCCTAGCGGGGGGTAGCACACGGGGAAACATTCAGTACTTC. Translating gives CSASTLAGGSTRGNIQYF.

CDR3 DNA sequence: TGTGCCAGCAGTATAGACAGGGGAGGTGAAGCTTTCTTT. Translated: CASSIDRGGEAFF. The chain couples TRBV3-1 (or the pseudogene TRBV3-2) to TRBJ1-1; 8 bases are shared with TRBD1. This CDR3 is built from 13 residues. J gave up 7 bases and V 6 bases, and 7 bases lay outside the gene matches. Per germline, CDR1 LGHDT and CDR2 YNNKEL (reference sequence).

The chain employs TRBV19 and TRBJ1-2; 9 nucleotides match TRBD1. The CDR3 consists of 15 residues. Germline V gene sequence: CDR1 LNHDA, CDR2 SQIVND (reference sequence). V shed 4 bases, J shed 8 bases, and the junction held 11 bases outside the gene matches. The DNA of the CDR3 is TGTGCCAGTAGTACCCGGGACAGGGCCTTTACAGGCTACACCTTC. It codes for CASSTRDRAFTGYTF. The variable domain in full, with the rest retrieved from reference TRBV19 and TRBJ1-2, is DGGITQSPKYLFRKEGQNVTLSCEQNLNHDAMYWYRQDPGQGLRLIYYSQIVNDFQKGDIAEGYSVSREKKESFPLTVTSAQKNPTAFYLCASSTRDRAFTGYTFGSGTRLTVV.

The rearrangement links TRBV27 to TRBJ1-1; no reliable D call. Per germline, CDR1 MNHEY and CDR2 SMNVEV (reference sequence). This CDR3 is 14 amino acids long. V lost 5 bases, J lost 4 bases, and 14 bases lay in between. The CDR3 loop is CASSEPSGSTEAFF. CDR3 coding DNA: TGTGCCAGCAGTGAGCCCTCCGGGAGCACTGAAGCTTTCTTT.

Concerning this clone itself: The same CDR3 also results from other DNA sequences found in this sample. This chain connects TRBV28 to TRBJ1-2; D is ambiguous. The CDR3 has 13 amino acids. Germline CDR1 is MDHEN and CDR2 is SYDVKM. The germline V and J ends were trimmed by 3 bases and 5 bases, with 10 bases remaining between them. The CDR3 loop is CASSFETNYGYTF. DNA for the CDR3: TGTGCCAGCAGTTTCGAGACAAATTATGGCTACACCTTC.

This sequence joins TRBV28 and TRBJ2-5; 8 bases align to TRBD1. In germline, CDR1 is MDHEN, CDR2 SYDVKM. The CDR3 is 14 amino acids. V dropped 5 bases and J dropped 3; count of bases not matched to a gene: 5. The CDR3 DNA follows: TGTGCCAGCAGTCGGCAGGGGGCGAAAGAGACCCAGTACTTC. It translates to CASSRQGAKETQYF.

The chain carries TRBV2 and TRBJ2-2, with a possible D match to TRBD1 (5 bases). The germline gives CDR1 SNHLY, CDR2 FYNNEI. This CDR3 region has 13 residues. With 6 bases removed from V and 8 bases from J, the gap between germline ends came to 13 bases. CDR3 in DNA: TGTGCCAGCAGAGACAGATCTAGGGGGGAGCTGTTTTTT. Protein: CASRDRSRGELFF.

V is TRBV5-1 and J is TRBJ2-7; 9 positions match TRBD1. There are 15 residues in the CDR3. Germline CDR1 reads SGHRS; CDR2 reads YFSETQ. V lost 4 bases to trimming and J lost 3 bases; unmatched junction nucleotides: 8. CDR3 nucleotides: TGCGCCAGCAGCCCTGGCGGGACAGGGATCTACGAGCAGTACGTC. This codes for CASSPGGTGIYEQYV.

The V and J genes are TRBV4-3 and TRBJ2-7; 8 bases are shared with TRBD1. This CDR3 region has 16 residues. CDR1 LGHNA and CDR2 YSLEER come from the germline V gene. V gave up 0 bases and J gave up 4 bases; unmatched junction bases: 8. CDR3 in DNA: TGCGCCAGCAGCCAAGAGTATCAGGGGGCCCGTTACGAGCAGTACTTC. It codes for CASSQEYQGARYEQYF.

This sequence joins TRBV7-9 and TRBJ2-3, with D unresolved. There are 13 residues in the CDR3. With 4 bases removed from V and 5 bases from J, the gap between germline ends came to 10 bases. The germline gives CDR1 SEHNR, CDR2 FQNEAQ (reference sequence). CDR3 loop: CASSSKSRDTQYF. The CDR3 region has the DNA TGTGCCAGCAGCTCGAAGAGTAGAGATACGCAGTATTTT.

This chain connects TRBV18 to TRBJ1-4; D perhaps matches TRBD1 (5 bases). CDR1 is KGHSH, CDR2 LQKENI, per germline. V lost 3 bases and J lost 4, with 18 bases in between. The CDR3 extends over 17 amino acids. CDR3 sequence (DNA): TGTGCCAGCTCACCGCGGGACTTTGACCTCTTTAATGAAAAACTGTTTTTT. It translates to CASSPRDFDLFNEKLFF.

The V gene is TRBV6-5, the J gene TRBJ2-5; 9 positions match TRBD1. The germline gives CDR1 MNHEY, CDR2 SVGAGI. V shed 4 bases and J 2 bases; nucleotides not matched to a gene: 8. CDR3 length equals 16 residues. The CDR3 DNA follows: TGTGCCAGCAGTTCCACTGGGACAGGGAGACAAGAGACCCAGTACTTC. It is translated as CASSSTGTGRQETQYF.

The V call is TRBV5-1, the J call TRBJ1-1; 9 nucleotides match TRBD1. The trim removed 5 bases at V and 3 bases at J, leaving 5 bases unmatched. The CDR3 has 14 amino acids. CDR1 SGHRS and CDR2 YFSETQ come from the germline V gene. CDR3 in amino acids: CASRAGTGYTEAFF. The CDR3, as DNA: TGCGCCAGCAGGGCCGGGACAGGGTACACTGAAGCTTTCTTT.

The rearrangement links TRBV6-2 or TRBV6-3 to TRBJ2-7, with 7 bases that match TRBD1. Trimming at V came to 5 bases and at J to 5 bases, leaving 6 bases not matched to a gene. The germline V gene has CDR1 MNHEY and CDR2 SVGEGT. The CDR3 is 13 residues long. CDR3 bases: TGTGCCAGCAGTAAGGACAGGACCCACGAGCAGTACTTC. Protein product: CASSKDRTHEQYF.

The chain carries TRBV7-9 and TRBJ2-1; 8 bases are shared with TRBD1. The CDR3 covers 13 residues. After removal of 5 bases from V and 5 bases from J, the junction contained 2 bases not matched to a gene. Germline CDR1 SEHNR, CDR2 FQNEAQ (reference sequence). CDR3 loop: CASSPTGDNEQFF. The CDR3 DNA reads TGTGCCAGCAGCCCGACAGGGGACAATGAGCAGTTCTTC.

This clone was seen only once. The V call is TRBV24-1, the J call TRBJ1-1; 8 bases align to TRBD1. Trimming removed 4 bases from V and 1 base from J; junction bases left unmatched: 4. This CDR3 is 15 amino acids long. The V gene's germline CDR1 is KGHDR and CDR2 SFDVKD. The CDR3 loop reads CATSESGQANTEAFF. The DNA of the CDR3 is TGTGCCACCAGTGAATCGGGACAGGCGAACACTGAAGCTTTCTTT.

The rearrangement joins TRBV6-2 or TRBV6-3 to TRBJ2-7, with 9 nucleotides matching TRBD2. The V segment lost 3 bases and the J segment 2 bases; nucleotides outside the gene matches: 5. This CDR3 comprises 15 residues. Germline V gives CDR1 MNHEY, CDR2 SVGEGT. CDR3 in amino acids: CASSYEIAGAYEQYV. The CDR3, as DNA: TGTGCCAGCAGTTATGAGATAGCGGGGGCCTACGAGCAGTACGTC.